The 18 T cell receptor beta chains given below trace back to one sample, sequenced in a study of T cell responses to AZD1222 COVID-19 vaccine. Assay used: immunoSEQ multiplex PCR; TCRdb lists only in-frame clones, some missing. The data show some 130,000 clones, more than 75% seen once. Sequencing was performed on peripheral blood, taken 28 days after the second AZD1222 dose. Receptors were obtained from an adult who received the AZD1222 COVID-19 vaccine.

This clone was counted only a few times. The genes are TRBV28 and TRBJ2-3; D is unclear. Germline V gene lookup returns CDR1 MDHEN and CDR2 SYDVKM. The length of the CDR3 is 13 residues. Trimming took 5 bases from V and 1 from J, leaving 7 bases between them. The CDR3 is CASSRHRTDTQYF. The CDR3 DNA is TGTGCCAGCAGTCGACATCGCACAGATACGCAGTATTTT.

The CDR3 sequence is CASSEWRSYEQYF. The CDR3 bases are TGTGCCAGCAGTGAGTGGAGGTCGTACGAGCAGTACTTC. V and J are TRBV2 and TRBJ2-7; D possibly corresponds to TRBD2 (5 bases). Germline values: CDR1 SNHLY, CDR2 FYNNEI. CDR3 length: 13 amino acids. Trimming stripped 3 bases from V and 4 bases from J, with 10 bases between.

The gene calls are TRBV5-1 and TRBJ1-5; TRBD1 aligns across 7 bases. Germline loops: CDR1 SGHRS, CDR2 YFSETQ. The CDR3 has 15 residues. V lost 4 bases and J lost 3; bases outside the gene matches: 7. In DNA form, the CDR3 reads TGCGCCAGCAGCACGGGGACAGATTACAATCAGCCCCAGCATTTT. The encoded protein is CASSTGTDYNQPQHF. The full variable domain, rest sourced from reference TRBV5-1 and TRBJ1-5, is KAGVTQTPRYLIKTRGQQVTLSCSPISGHRSVSWYQQTPGQGLQFLFEYFSETQRNKGNFPGRFSGRQFSNSRSEMNVSTLELGDSALYLCASSTGTDYNQPQHFGDGTRLSIL.

CDR3 sequence: CASSTGQGETQYF. The CDR3 region has the DNA TGCGCCAGCAGCACCGGACAGGGGGAGACCCAGTACTTC. This chain uses TRBV5-1 with TRBJ2-5, with 9 bases matching TRBD1. V lost 4 bases to trimming and J lost 5 bases; unmatched junction nucleotides: 3. Germline loops: CDR1 SGHRS, CDR2 YFSETQ. The CDR3 has 13 amino acids. Full variable domain (rest looked up from reference TRBV5-1 and TRBJ2-5): KAGVTQTPRYLIKTRGQQVTLSCSPISGHRSVSWYQQTPGQGLQFLFEYFSETQRNKGNFPGRFSGRQFSNSRSEMNVSTLELGDSALYLCASSTGQGETQYFGPGTRLLVL.

The rearrangement links TRBV4-1 to TRBJ2-7, with D uncertain. Germline V CDR1 and CDR2: MGHRA, YSYEKL. V was shortened by 1 base and J by 0 bases, with 4 bases between the two germline ends. This CDR3 has 13 residues. DNA of the CDR3: TGCGCCAGCAGCCAAGCGGACTCCTACGAGCAGTACTTC. Translating gives CASSQADSYEQYF.

This rearrangement joins TRBV5-1 to TRBJ1-2; D not certain. V lost 4 bases and J 4 bases, leaving 20 bases between the germline ends. This CDR3 is built from 16 residues. Germline CDR1 is SGHRS and CDR2 is YFSETQ. The CDR3 nucleotides read TGCGCCAGCAGCCCGGACGGGTGGGGTTCCAGCTATGGCTACACCTTC. This gives the protein CASSPDGWGSSYGYTF.

V usage is TRBV5-5 and J usage is TRBJ2-6; the D gene is possibly TRBD1 (6 bases). V was shortened by 1 base and J by 1 base, with 15 bases between the two germline ends. The CDR3 runs 18 residues. CDR1 SGHKS and CDR2 YYEKEE come from the germline V gene (reference sequence). The CDR3 loop reads CASSLTGYSWSGANVLTF. CDR3 nucleotide sequence: TGTGCCAGCAGCTTGACAGGGTATAGTTGGTCTGGGGCCAACGTCCTGACTTTC.

The chain employs TRBV18 and TRBJ1-5; D might be TRBD1 (6 bases). V dropped 1 base and J dropped 3 bases, with 13 bases sitting between them. Germline-derived CDR1 and CDR2 are KGHSH and LQKENI. The CDR3 is 16 amino acids. The CDR3 is CASSPLSGQTNQPQHF. The DNA of the CDR3 is TGTGCCAGCTCACCACTATCCGGACAGACCAATCAGCCCCAGCATTTT.

The V call is TRBV13, the J call TRBJ2-1; 7 bases map to TRBD2. Germline V gene sequence: CDR1 PRHDT, CDR2 FYEKMQ (reference sequence). This CDR3 is built from 14 residues. After removal of 2 bases from V and 4 bases from J, the junction contained 2 bases not matched to a gene. CDR3 amino acids: CASSLTSDYNEQFF. The CDR3 nucleotides are TGTGCCAGCAGCTTAACTAGCGATTACAATGAGCAGTTCTTC.

The chain is built from TRBV12-5 and TRBJ1-6; D possibly corresponds to TRBD1 (5 bases). The CDR3 consists of 14 residues. V was pared by 11 bases and J by 5 bases, with 16 bases between. Germline V gene sequence: CDR1 LGHNT, CDR2 FRNRAP. CDR3 amino acids: CASKGTSNNSPLHF. As DNA, the CDR3 is TGTGCTTCTAAAGGGACTAGTAATAATTCACCCCTCCACTTT.

V gene TRBV29-1 combines with J gene TRBJ2-5; TRBD1 aligns across 11 bases. Unmatched junction bases numbered 3, after V lost 7 bases and J lost 5 bases. Germline V gene lookup returns CDR1 SQVTM and CDR2 ANQGSEA. The CDR3 has 12 residues. The CDR3: CSAGQGAETQYF. The CDR3 DNA sequence: TGCAGCGCAGGACAGGGGGCGGAGACCCAGTACTTC. Variable domain in full (rest from reference TRBV29-1 and TRBJ2-5): SAVISQKPSRDICQRGTSLTIQCQVDSQVTMMFWYRQQPGQSLTLIATANQGSEATYESGFVIDKFPISRPNLTFSTLTVSNMSPEDSSIYLCSAGQGAETQYFGPGTRLLVL.

The rearrangement joins TRBV15 to TRBJ2-3; D is ambiguous. CDR1 and CDR2 (germline): LNHNV, YYDKDF (reference sequence). Trimming took off 8 bases at V and 9 bases at J, with 15 bases between the two ends. The CDR3 is 12 amino acids. The CDR3 sequence is CATGFYLGTQYF. CDR3 bases: TGTGCCACCGGCTTTTATTTGGGAACGCAGTATTTT.

The genes are TRBV5-1 and TRBJ2-2; D is ambiguous. Germline CDR1 reads SGHRS; CDR2 reads YFSETQ. V was clipped by 0 bases and J by 5 bases, with 8 bases between them. This CDR3 is 14 amino acids long. The CDR3 sequence: CASSLGGLTGELFF. The CDR3 DNA is TGCGCCAGCAGCTTGGGTGGTCTTACCGGGGAGCTGTTTTTT.

V is TRBV18 and J is TRBJ1-4; 9 bases map to TRBD1. V trimming: 6 bases; J trimming: 8 bases; junction bases outside the gene matches: 13. The CDR3 totals 16 residues. Germline-derived CDR1 and CDR2 are KGHSH and LQKENI. CDR3 DNA sequence: TGTGCCAGCTCTCTTCGGGACAGGGCTGAGGGGGAAAAACTGTTTTTT. Translated, it gives CASSLRDRAEGEKLFF.

The chain combines TRBV6-1 with TRBJ1-5; tentative D call: TRBD1 (6 bases). CDR1 is MNHNS and CDR2 is SASEGT in the germline V gene. The CDR3 has 18 amino acids. Trimming shortened V by 2 bases and J by 0 bases, and 17 bases separated the two germline ends. DNA of the CDR3: TGTGCCAGCAGTGAAACATCGGACAGTCTTTATAGCAATCAGCCCCAGCATTTT. It specifies CASSETSDSLYSNQPQHF.

The count of this clone is one. The genes are TRBV5-8 and TRBJ2-7; 9 positions agree with TRBD2. The V segment lost 3 bases and the J segment 0 bases; nucleotides outside the gene matches: 10. The CDR3 sequence is 17 residues long. Per the germline V gene, CDR1 is SGHTS and CDR2 is YDEGEE. The chain's CDR3 is CASSWASGRPHSYEQYF. In nucleotides, the CDR3 is TGTGCCAGCAGCTGGGCAAGCGGGAGGCCCCACTCCTACGAGCAGTACTTC.

This clone was observed a handful of times. The chain combines TRBV30 with TRBJ2-3, with D maybe TRBD1 (6 bases). Germline assignment: CDR1 GTSNPN and CDR2 SVGIG (reference sequence). The CDR3 is made up of 13 amino acids. V lost 1 base, J lost 5 bases, and 10 bases lay in between. The CDR3 coding sequence is TGTGCCTGGAGTGGGGGGCTGGGAGATACGCAGTATTTT. This codes for CAWSGGLGDTQYF.

In this sample, this clone turned up a few times. The chain joins TRBV28 to TRBJ2-7; a possible D gene is TRBD1 (7 bases). Germline lookup yields CDR1 MDHEN and CDR2 SYDVKM. The germline V and J ends were trimmed by 7 bases and 2 bases, with 18 bases remaining between them. The CDR3 extends over 15 amino acids. For the CDR3, the DNA is TGTGCCAGCAACCCCCCAGGGGGGCTAACCTACGAGCAGTACTTC. This gives the protein CASNPPGGLTYEQYF.